These 29 T cell receptor beta chains came from one sample sequenced in a study of cytomegalovirus exposure and HLA in healthy donors. Both 60 Vbeta primers and 13 Jbeta primers went into the PCR. TCRdb's table, derived via immunoSEQ multiplex PCR, lists solely in-frame clones and lacks some. Among some 140,000 clones listed, 82% were seen once. Sequenced: PBMCs. The receptor set was obtained from a woman between 50 and 59 years old in good health and CMV-seropositive.

This chain connects TRBV2 to TRBJ2-7, with a tentative D call TRBD2 (6 bases). Germline assignment: CDR1 SNHLY and CDR2 FYNNEI. The CDR3 runs 10 residues. Between the trimmed V and J ends, which lost 10 bases and 6 bases, there was a span of 10 bases. The CDR3 reads CATRDSEQYF. The DNA for the CDR3 is TGTGCCACCCGGGACTCCGAGCAGTACTTC.

A note on this clone: Other DNA sequences in the sample encode the same CDR3. The J gene is TRBJ1-2, the V gene TRBV29-1, with TRBD1 matching over 7 bases. Trimming at V came to 6 bases and at J to 8 bases, leaving 12 bases not matched to a gene. This CDR3 has 13 residues. Germline CDR1 SQVTM, CDR2 ANQGSEA. CDR3 nucleotide sequence: TGCAGCGTCGCCGGGCAGGGGGAAGGAGGCTACACCTTC. This sequence encodes CSVAGQGEGGYTF.

J is TRBJ2-3 and V is TRBV11-2; tentatively, D is TRBD1 (5 bases). V was clipped by 6 bases and J by 6 bases, with 16 bases between them. CDR3 length equals 14 residues. Germline values: CDR1 SGHAT, CDR2 FQNNGV. CDR3 DNA sequence: TGTGCCAGCAGGTCACGCACAGGACGGGATACGCAGTATTTT. This sequence encodes CASRSRTGRDTQYF.

The chain links TRBV9 to TRBJ1-6, with 7 nucleotides matching TRBD1. CDR3 length equals 16 residues. Looked up from germline, CDR1 is SGDLS and CDR2 is YYNGEE. The junction had 7 bases not matched to a gene; V was cut back by 0 bases and J by 7 bases. As DNA, the CDR3 is TGTGCCAGCAGCGTAGGTAACGACAGGGAGAATTCACCCCTCCACTTT. Translated, it gives CASSVGNDRENSPLHF.

This chain connects TRBV2 to TRBJ2-3, with a tentative D call TRBD2 (6 bases). The CDR3 extends over 14 amino acids. V lost 6 bases, J lost 3 bases, and 13 bases lay in between. CDR1 and CDR2 from the germline V gene are SNHLY and FYNNEI. CDR3 DNA: TGTGCCAGCAGCGATGGGGGGAGAACAGATACGCAGTATTTT. Amino acids: CASSDGGRTDTQYF.

This chain links TRBV15 with TRBJ2-1; 8 nucleotides match TRBD2. Germline V CDR1 and CDR2: LNHNV, YYDKDF (reference sequence). The V gene end was trimmed by 3 bases and the J gene end by 0 bases; junction bases not matched to a gene: 4. The CDR3 runs to 16 residues. CDR3 loop: CATSSRREASYNEQFF. CDR3 coding DNA: TGTGCCACCAGCAGTCGGCGGGAGGCCTCCTACAATGAGCAGTTCTTC.

The gene calls are TRBV19 and TRBJ1-6, with D perhaps TRBD1 (6 bases). The CDR3 contains 14 residues. V was pared by 3 bases and J by 7 bases, with 10 bases between. CDR1 and CDR2 from the germline V gene are LNHDA and SQIVND (reference sequence). CDR3 protein: CASSIRQENSPLHF. In DNA, the CDR3 is TGTGCCAGTAGTATCCGACAGGAGAATTCACCCCTCCACTTT.

In its sample, this clone was seen once. The V call is TRBV29-1, the J call TRBJ2-3, with TRBD2 as a possible D gene (6 bases). CDR1 and CDR2 from the germline V gene are SQVTM and ANQGSEA. This CDR3 has 15 amino acids. Trimming removed 4 bases at V and 1 base at J, with 15 bases between. The CDR3 is CSVVVVASGTDTQYF. In DNA, the CDR3 is TGCAGCGTTGTAGTCGTGGCTAGCGGCACAGATACGCAGTATTTT.

This clone has only a few counts. V gene TRBV28 combines with J gene TRBJ2-6, with 12 bases that match TRBD1. V shed 8 bases, J shed 3 bases, and the junction held 5 bases outside the gene matches. The CDR3 loop spans 16 amino acids. CDR1 is MDHEN and CDR2 is SYDVKM in the germline V gene. The DNA for the CDR3 is TGTGCCAGCGCGGGACAGGGGGCGTTTGGGGCCAACGTCCTGACTTTC. Its translation is CASAGQGAFGANVLTF.

The CDR3 DNA reads as TGCGCCAGCAGTGACCCGGGACAGGGGTATAATGAGCAGTTCTTC. Its translation is CASSDPGQGYNEQFF. The chain combines TRBV10-1 with TRBJ2-1; 10 nucleotides line up with TRBD1. Germline CDR1 is WNHNN and CDR2 is SYGVQD (reference sequence). This CDR3 contains 15 residues. V shed 3 bases, J shed 7 bases, and the junction held 6 bases outside the gene matches.

CDR3 coding DNA: TGTGCCAGCAGCTTGGATTCACTAGGGACAGATACGCAGTATTTT. Its translation is CASSLDSLGTDTQYF. The V call is TRBV5-4, the J call TRBJ2-3; a weak D match, TRBD2 (5 bases). Per the germline V gene, CDR1 is SGHNT and CDR2 is YYREEE (reference sequence). V lost 0 bases, J lost 3 bases, and 11 bases lay in between. The CDR3 totals 15 residues.

The V gene is TRBV7-2, the J gene TRBJ1-2; 8 bases match TRBD1. V lost 3 bases and J lost 7; bases outside the gene matches: 7. Germline CDR1 and CDR2: SGHTA and FQGNSA. The CDR3 totals 14 residues. As DNA, the CDR3 is TGTGCCAGCAGCTTTCGGGACAGGTCGATTGGCTACACCTTC. Translation: CASSFRDRSIGYTF.

This chain uses TRBV30 with TRBJ1-1, with D possibly being TRBD1 (5 bases). The V gene lost 4 bases and the J gene lost 11 bases, with 17 bases spanning the gap. Germline CDR1 reads GTSNPN; CDR2 reads SVGIG (reference sequence). The CDR3 covers 12 residues. The CDR3 sequence: CAWNRRRGNAFF. DNA of the CDR3: TGTGCCTGGAATAGGCGTCGGGGGAATGCTTTCTTT. Using reference TRBV30 and TRBJ1-1 for the parts outside the CDR3, the full variable domain is SQTIHQWPATLVQPVGSPLSLECTVEGTSNPNLYWYRQAAGRGLQLLFYSVGIGQISSEVPQNLSASRPQDRQFILSSKKLLLSDSGFYLCAWNRRRGNAFFGQGTRLTVV.

V and J are TRBV6-1 and TRBJ1-4, with unresolved D. Germline CDR1 reads MNHNS; CDR2 reads SASEGT. CDR3 length equals 11 residues. V lost 3 bases to trimming and J lost 10 bases, with 6 bases between them. The DNA of the CDR3 is TGTGCCAGCAGTGAGAACGGAAAACTGTTTTTT. This sequence encodes CASSENGKLFF.

The chain couples TRBV18 to TRBJ1-1, with TRBD1 as a possible D gene (6 bases). Germline CDR1 and CDR2: KGHSH and LQKENI. The CDR3 consists of 16 residues. V was trimmed by 3 bases and J by 7 bases, leaving 21 bases between them. The CDR3 loop is CASSPSDGGGRGEAFF. For the CDR3, the DNA is TGTGCCAGCTCACCTAGTGACGGTGGGGGCAGGGGTGAAGCTTTCTTT.

V gene TRBV12-5 combines with J gene TRBJ2-3, with 7 bases that match TRBD1. The CDR3 runs to 12 residues. Trimming cost V 1 base and J 11 bases; bases outside gene matches: 3. The germline gives CDR1 LGHNT, CDR2 FRNRAP. The CDR3 nucleotides are TGTGCTAGTGGTTTGGGACAGGGCGGGCAGTATTTT. Protein: CASGLGQGGQYF.

The chain recombines TRBV7-9 with TRBJ1-6; 8 nucleotides line up with TRBD1. Germline V gene sequence: CDR1 SEHNR, CDR2 FQNEAQ (reference sequence). Trimming at V came to 5 bases and at J to 7 bases, leaving 7 bases not matched to a gene. There are 15 residues in the CDR3. In DNA form, the CDR3 reads TGTGCCAGCAGCCTGGGACAGGTGATAAATTCACCCCTCCACTTT. Residues: CASSLGQVINSPLHF.

The CDR3 loop is CASSLSVTGELFF. The DNA of the CDR3 is TGTGCCAGCAGCTTATCAGTCACCGGGGAGCTGTTTTTT. This sequence joins TRBV7-3 and TRBJ2-2; D unclear. The CDR3 extends over 13 amino acids. Germline V CDR1 and CDR2: SGHTA, FQGTGA. V gave up 2 bases and J gave up 4 bases, with 5 bases separating them.

The chain joins TRBV19 to TRBJ1-1; D not resolved. Between the trimmed V and J ends, which lost 11 bases and 3 bases, there was a span of 7 bases. The germline V gene has CDR1 LNHDA and CDR2 SQIVND (reference sequence). CDR3 length equals 10 residues. CDR3 DNA: TGTGCCGCTGGCTACACTGAAGCTTTCTTT. It yields the protein CAAGYTEAFF.

This clone was counted a few times. The chain links TRBV29-1 to TRBJ2-7, with 8 bases identical to TRBD1. This CDR3 comprises 13 residues. V shed 6 bases, J shed 2 bases, and the junction held 6 bases outside the gene matches. The germline gives CDR1 SQVTM, CDR2 ANQGSEA. The CDR3 region is CSVSGGLTYEQYF. The CDR3 bases are TGCAGCGTCTCAGGGGGCCTTACCTACGAGCAGTACTTC.

There are a few counts of this clone. The V and J genes are TRBV5-1 and TRBJ2-1, with 9 bases aligning to TRBD2. From germline, CDR1 is SGHRS and CDR2 YFSETQ. The J segment lost 3 bases and the V segment lost 5 bases, leaving 3 bases of the junction unmatched. This CDR3 spans 14 amino acids. The CDR3 here is CASRASGDYNEQFF. Here the CDR3 DNA reads TGCGCCAGCAGGGCTAGCGGGGACTACAATGAGCAGTTCTTC.

V is TRBV5-8 and J is TRBJ1-4; D is possibly TRBD1 (5 bases). This CDR3 region has 15 residues. Trimming took 4 bases from V and 7 from J, leaving 17 bases between them. CDR1 is SGHTS, CDR2 YDEGEE, per germline. The CDR3 DNA reads TGTGCCAGCAGCCCCGTCAGGGAGGCGGGTGAAAAACTGTTTTTT. Translating gives CASSPVREAGEKLFF.

A remark on this clone: Germline and junction disagree at one end, which may indicate a read error. V usage is TRBV13 and J usage is TRBJ2-6; maybe TRBD1 (5 bases). Germline V gene sequence: CDR1 PRHDT, CDR2 FYEKMQ (reference sequence). The CDR3 loop spans 15 amino acids. In DNA, the CDR3 is TGTGCCAGCAGCTTAGTACAGGCTGGGGCCAACGGCCTGACTTTC. Protein product: CASSLVQAGANGLTF.

In this sample, this clone turned up a few times. This chain uses TRBV4-3 with TRBJ2-3, with D tentatively TRBD1 (7 bases). The CDR3 length is 15 residues. Deletions cut 2 bases from V and 4 bases from J, with 13 bases between. The germline V gene encodes CDR1 LGHNA and CDR2 YSLEER. Here the CDR3 DNA reads TGCGCCAGCAGCCAATGGGCAGGGGGGCCAGATACGCAGTATTTT. This encodes CASSQWAGGPDTQYF.

V and J are TRBV7-2 and TRBJ2-7, with a possible D match to TRBD2 (6 bases). The CDR3 runs to 13 residues. Trimming took 5 bases from V and 5 from J, leaving 13 bases between them. The germline CDR1 and CDR2 sequences are SGHTA and FQGNSA. The CDR3 is CASSIKGRHEQYF. The CDR3 coding sequence is TGTGCCAGCAGCATAAAGGGGAGGCACGAGCAGTACTTC.

The chain links TRBV19 to TRBJ2-1; TRBD2 agrees at 8 bases. The trim removed 6 bases at V and 7 bases at J, leaving 14 bases unmatched. Germline V CDR1 and CDR2: LNHDA, SQIVND (reference sequence). The CDR3 is made up of 16 amino acids. The CDR3: CASRPPPGRAGNEQFF. The CDR3 DNA sequence: TGTGCCAGTAGACCCCCTCCCGGGAGGGCTGGTAATGAGCAGTTCTTC.

The chain has TRBV30 and TRBJ2-1, with D uncertain. V was pared by 2 bases and J by 10 bases, with 9 bases between. This CDR3 region has 11 residues. CDR1 is GTSNPN and CDR2 is SVGIG in the germline V gene (reference sequence). For the CDR3, the DNA is TGTGCCTGGAGTCCCGGCAGGGAGCAGTTCTTC. Residues: CAWSPGREQFF.

V gene TRBV9 combines with J gene TRBJ2-1; a weak D match, TRBD2 (6 bases). Trimming stripped 3 bases from V and 3 bases from J, with 16 bases between. The CDR3 spans 16 residues. CDR1 is SGDLS, CDR2 YYNGEE, per germline. CDR3 sequence reads: CASSAGDAGIYNEQFF. CDR3 DNA: TGTGCCAGCAGCGCCGGGGATGCGGGGATCTACAATGAGCAGTTCTTC.

J is TRBJ2-5 and V is TRBV5-1; 12 bases are a match to TRBD1. V shed 4 bases, J shed 11 bases, and the junction held 12 bases outside the gene matches. CDR1 SGHRS and CDR2 YFSETQ come from the germline V gene. CDR3 length equals 15 residues. The DNA of the CDR3 is TGCGCCAGCAGCCTGGGGACAGGGGGCGCGGGTGAGCAGTACTTC. Translated: CASSLGTGGAGEQYF.